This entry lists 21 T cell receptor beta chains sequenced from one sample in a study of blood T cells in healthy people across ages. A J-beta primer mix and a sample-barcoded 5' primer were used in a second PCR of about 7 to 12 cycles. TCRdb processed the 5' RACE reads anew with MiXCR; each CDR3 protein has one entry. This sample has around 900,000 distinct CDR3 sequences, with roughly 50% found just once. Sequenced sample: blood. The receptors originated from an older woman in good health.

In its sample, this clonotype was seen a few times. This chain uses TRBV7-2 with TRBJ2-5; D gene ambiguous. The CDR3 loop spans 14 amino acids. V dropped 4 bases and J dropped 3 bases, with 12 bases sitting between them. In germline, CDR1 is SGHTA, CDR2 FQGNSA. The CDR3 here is CASSSMGLKETQYF. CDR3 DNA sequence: TGTGCCAGCAGCTCGATGGGTCTGAAAGAGACCCAGTACTTC.

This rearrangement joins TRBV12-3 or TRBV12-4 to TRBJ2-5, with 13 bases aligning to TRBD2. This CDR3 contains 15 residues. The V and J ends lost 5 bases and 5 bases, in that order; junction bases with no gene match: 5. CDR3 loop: CASSRTSGRRETQYF. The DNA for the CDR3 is TGTGCCAGCAGTCGGACTAGCGGGAGAAGGGAGACCCAGTACTTC.

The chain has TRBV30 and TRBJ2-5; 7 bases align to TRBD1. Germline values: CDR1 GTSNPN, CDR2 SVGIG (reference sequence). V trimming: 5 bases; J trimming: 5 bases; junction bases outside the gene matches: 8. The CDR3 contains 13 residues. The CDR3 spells CAWSTGWTETQYF. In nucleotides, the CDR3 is TGTGCCTGGTCGACAGGGTGGACGGAGACCCAGTACTTC.

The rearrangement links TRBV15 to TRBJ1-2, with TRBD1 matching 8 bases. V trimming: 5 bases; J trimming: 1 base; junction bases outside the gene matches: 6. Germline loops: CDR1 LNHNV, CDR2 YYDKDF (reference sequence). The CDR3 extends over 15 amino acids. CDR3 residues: CATSRTGGDNYGYTF. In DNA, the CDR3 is TGTGCCACCAGCCGAACAGGGGGGGATAACTATGGCTACACCTTC.

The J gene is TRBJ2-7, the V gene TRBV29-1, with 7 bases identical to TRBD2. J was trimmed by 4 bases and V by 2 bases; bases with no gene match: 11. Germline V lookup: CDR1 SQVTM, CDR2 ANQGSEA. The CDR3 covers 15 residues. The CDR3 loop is CSVETTVTSLYEQYF. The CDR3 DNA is TGCAGCGTTGAAACAACCGTGACTAGCTTGTACGAGCAGTACTTC.

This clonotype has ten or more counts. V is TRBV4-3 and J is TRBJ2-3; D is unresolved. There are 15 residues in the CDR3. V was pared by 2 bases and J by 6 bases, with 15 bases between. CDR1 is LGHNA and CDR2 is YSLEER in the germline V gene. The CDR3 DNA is TGCGCCAGCAGCCAACAGAGGTATCGAACGGATACGCAGTATTTT. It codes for CASSQQRYRTDTQYF.

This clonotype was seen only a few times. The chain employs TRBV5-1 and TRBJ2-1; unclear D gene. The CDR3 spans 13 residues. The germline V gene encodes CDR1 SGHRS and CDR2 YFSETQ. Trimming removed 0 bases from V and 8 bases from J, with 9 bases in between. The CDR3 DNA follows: TGCGCCAGCAGCTTGGTGGCATCTGATGAGCAGTTCTTC. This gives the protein CASSLVASDEQFF.

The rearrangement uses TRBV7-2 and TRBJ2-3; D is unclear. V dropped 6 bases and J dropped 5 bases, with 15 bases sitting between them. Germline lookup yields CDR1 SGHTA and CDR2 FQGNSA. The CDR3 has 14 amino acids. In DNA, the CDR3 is TGTGCCAGCAGGACCCGTAATCCCCTAGATACGCAGTATTTT. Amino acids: CASRTRNPLDTQYF.

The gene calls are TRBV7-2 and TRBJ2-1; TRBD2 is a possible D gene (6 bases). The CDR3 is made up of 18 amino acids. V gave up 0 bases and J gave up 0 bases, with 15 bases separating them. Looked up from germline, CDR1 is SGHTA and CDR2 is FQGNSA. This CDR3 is CASSLASAGISSYNEQFF. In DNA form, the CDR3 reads TGTGCCAGCAGCTTAGCGAGTGCGGGAATAAGCTCCTACAATGAGCAGTTCTTC.

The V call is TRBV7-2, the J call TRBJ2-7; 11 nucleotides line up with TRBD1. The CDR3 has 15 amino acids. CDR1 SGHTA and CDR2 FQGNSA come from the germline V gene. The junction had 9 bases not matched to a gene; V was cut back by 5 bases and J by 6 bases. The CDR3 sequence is CASSLTGTGGREQYF. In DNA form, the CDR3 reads TGTGCCAGCAGCCTAACCGGGACAGGGGGTCGCGAGCAGTACTTC.

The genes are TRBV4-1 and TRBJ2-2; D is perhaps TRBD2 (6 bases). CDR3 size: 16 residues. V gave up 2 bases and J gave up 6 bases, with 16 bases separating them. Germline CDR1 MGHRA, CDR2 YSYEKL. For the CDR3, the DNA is TGCGCCAGCAGCCAACCGAGGGACTTACCCCCCGGGGAGCTGTTTTTT. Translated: CASSQPRDLPPGELFF.

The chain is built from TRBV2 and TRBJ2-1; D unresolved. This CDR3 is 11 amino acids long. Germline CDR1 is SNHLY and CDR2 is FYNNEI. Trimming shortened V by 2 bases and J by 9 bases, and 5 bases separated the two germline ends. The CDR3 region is CASSEYVEQFF. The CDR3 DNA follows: TGTGCCAGCAGTGAATATGTTGAGCAGTTCTTC.

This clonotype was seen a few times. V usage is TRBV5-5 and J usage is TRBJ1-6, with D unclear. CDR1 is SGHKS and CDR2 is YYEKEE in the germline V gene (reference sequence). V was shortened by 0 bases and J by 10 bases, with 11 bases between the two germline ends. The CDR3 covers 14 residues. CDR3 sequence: CASSLDSARSPLHF. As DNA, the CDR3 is TGTGCCAGCAGCTTGGACAGCGCAAGGTCACCCCTCCACTTT.

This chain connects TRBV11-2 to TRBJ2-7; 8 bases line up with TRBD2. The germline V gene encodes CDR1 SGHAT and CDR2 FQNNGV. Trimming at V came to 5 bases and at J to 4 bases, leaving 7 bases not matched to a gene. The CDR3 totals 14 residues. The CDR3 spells CASSPIAGLYEQYF. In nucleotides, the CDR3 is TGTGCCAGCAGCCCGATAGCGGGACTATACGAGCAGTACTTC.

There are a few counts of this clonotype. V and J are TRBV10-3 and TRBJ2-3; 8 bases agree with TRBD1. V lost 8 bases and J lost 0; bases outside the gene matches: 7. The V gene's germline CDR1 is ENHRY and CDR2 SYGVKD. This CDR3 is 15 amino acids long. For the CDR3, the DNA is TGTGCCATCGCATCAGGGGGCTCTAGCACAGATACGCAGTATTTT. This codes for CAIASGGSSTDTQYF.

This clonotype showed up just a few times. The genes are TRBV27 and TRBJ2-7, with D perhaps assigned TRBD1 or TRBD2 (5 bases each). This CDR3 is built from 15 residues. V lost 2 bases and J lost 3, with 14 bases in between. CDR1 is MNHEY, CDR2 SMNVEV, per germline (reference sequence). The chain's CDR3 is CASSLRGPMDYEQYF. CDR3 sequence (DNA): TGTGCCAGCAGTTTAAGGGGACCGATGGACTACGAGCAGTACTTC.

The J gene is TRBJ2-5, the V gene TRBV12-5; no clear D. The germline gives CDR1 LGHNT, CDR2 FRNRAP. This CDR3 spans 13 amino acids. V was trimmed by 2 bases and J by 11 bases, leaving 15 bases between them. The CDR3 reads CASGLNRNNEQYF. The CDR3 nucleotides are TGTGCTAGTGGTTTGAACAGAAACAATGAGCAGTACTTC.

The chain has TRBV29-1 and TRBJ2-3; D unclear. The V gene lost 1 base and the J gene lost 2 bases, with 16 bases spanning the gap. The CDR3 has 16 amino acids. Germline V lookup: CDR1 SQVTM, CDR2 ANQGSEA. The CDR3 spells CSVEGVLFRSTDTQYF. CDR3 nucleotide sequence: TGCAGCGTTGAAGGGGTACTTTTTCGCTCCACAGATACGCAGTATTTT.

The CDR3 reads CSTGSQETQYF. CDR3 nucleotides: TGCAGCACAGGGAGTCAAGAGACCCAGTACTTC. The V and J genes are TRBV20-1 and TRBJ2-5, with D tentatively TRBD1 (6 bases). CDR3 length: 11 amino acids. Germline loops: CDR1 DFQATT, CDR2 SNEGSKA (reference sequence).

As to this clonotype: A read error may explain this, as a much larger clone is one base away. The CDR3 protein is CASSPRDSSVTQFF. The CDR3 DNA reads TGTGCCAGCAGTCCCCGGGACAGCTCGGTGACCCAGTTCTTC. This chain links TRBV12-3 or TRBV12-4 with TRBJ2-1; 7 nucleotides agree with TRBD1. The CDR3 consists of 14 residues. V was pared by 5 bases and J by 13 bases, with 14 bases of the junction left unmatched.

CDR3 residues: CASSFGGSGQPQHF. The CDR3 nucleotides are TGTGCCAGCAGTTTCGGGGGATCGGGTCAGCCCCAGCATTTT. The chain joins TRBV28 to TRBJ1-5; possible D gene TRBD1, 5 bases. Trimming left V 3 bases short and J 6 bases short, with 12 bases between. The germline V gene has CDR1 MDHEN and CDR2 SYDVKM. The CDR3 covers 14 residues. Variable domain in full (rest from reference TRBV28 and TRBJ1-5): DVKVTQSSRYLVKRTGEKVFLECVQDMDHENMFWYRQDPGLGLRLIYFSYDVKMKEKGDIPEGYSVSREKKERFSLILESASTNQTSMYLCASSFGGSGQPQHFGDGTRLSIL.